This T cell receptor (beta chain) was observed in a study of cytomegalovirus exposure and HLA in healthy donors. As for the study in general: Caucasian-associated ancestry cluster membership applied to just over 80% of around 400 genotyped donors. Study outcomes and limitations: Being productive about 87% or about 30% of the time was typical of most TCR beta V segments in an earlier analysis. More clonal expansion characterized HLA-associated TCR beta chains than equally common others in a later analysis. CMV serostatus was the only immune exposure information that was available.

The table lists this clone with a count of one. Its target is unknown. The CDR3 spans 14 residues. Germline V gives CDR1 KGHSH, CDR2 LQKENI. The V end lost 6 bases, the J end lost 5 bases, and 16 bases lay between the germline ends. The PCR had 60 Vbeta and 13 Jbeta primers. The protocol was immunoSEQ multiplex PCR, while the TCRdb copy is restricted to in-frame clones and leaves out a portion. The sample carries roughly 100,000 clones, 80% to 90% recorded once. This TCR came from a woman between 18 and 30 years old in good health and CMV-seropositive. The sequenced material came from PBMCs. This sequence joins TRBV18 and TRBJ2-5; no reliable D call. In DNA, the CDR3 is TGTGCCAGCTCGGGCAGCAGCCCTGGGGAGACCCAGTACTTC. The encoded protein is CASSGSSPGETQYF.